This TCR beta chain was sequenced during a study of T-cell memory formation after mild COVID-19. This clonotype has more than one count but fewer than ten. Its cognate antigen is unknown. Looked up from germline, CDR1 is SEHNR and CDR2 is FQNEAQ (reference sequence). With 5 bases removed from V and 8 bases from J, the gap between germline ends came to 9 bases. This CDR3 has 11 amino acids. TCRdb processed the 5' RACE reads anew with MiXCR; each CDR3 protein has one entry. The table records some 150,000 distinct CDR3 sequences, about 19% of them present only once. Study outcomes and limitations: SARS-CoV-2 specificity of second-wave clones peaking day 37 was unconfirmed. Researchers report contracting CD4+ clones mostly in CM and EM, with CD8+ clones in EMRA. Later expanders leaned toward CD4+, whereas clones contracting from day 15 to 85 were balanced CD4/CD8.

The sequencing input was PBMCs or a T cell subset sorted from them (not recorded which). The chain joins TRBV7-9 to TRBJ1-1; D remains ambiguous. The source is an adult woman who had mild COVID-19 (a few samples of this study predate the infection). Cell type and time point are not known. The CDR3 DNA is TGTGCCAGCAGCCAACCACGCGAAGCTTTCTTT. Protein sequence: CASSQPREAFF.